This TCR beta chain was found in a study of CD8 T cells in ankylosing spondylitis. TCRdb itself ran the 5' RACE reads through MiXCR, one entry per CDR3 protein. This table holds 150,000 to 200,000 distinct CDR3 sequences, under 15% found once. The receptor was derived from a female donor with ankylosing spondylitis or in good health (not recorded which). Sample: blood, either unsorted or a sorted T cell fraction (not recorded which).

For the CDR3, the DNA is TGTGCCAGCAGCCCAGGACAGGTGATCGCTAGCACAGATACGCAGTATTTT. It specifies CASSPGQVIASTDTQYF. V gene TRBV7-6 combines with J gene TRBJ2-3; 7 bases line up with TRBD1. This CDR3 spans 17 amino acids. The trim removed 5 bases at V and 0 bases at J, leaving 11 bases unmatched. Germline V lookup: CDR1 SGHVS, CDR2 FNYEAQ. The variable domain in full, with the rest retrieved from reference TRBV7-6 and TRBJ2-3, is GAGVSQSPRYKVTKRGQDVALRCDPISGHVSLYWYRQALGQGPEFLTYFNYEAQQDKSGLPNDRFSAERPEGSISTLTIQRTEQRDSAMYRCASSPGQVIASTDTQYFGPGTRLTVL.